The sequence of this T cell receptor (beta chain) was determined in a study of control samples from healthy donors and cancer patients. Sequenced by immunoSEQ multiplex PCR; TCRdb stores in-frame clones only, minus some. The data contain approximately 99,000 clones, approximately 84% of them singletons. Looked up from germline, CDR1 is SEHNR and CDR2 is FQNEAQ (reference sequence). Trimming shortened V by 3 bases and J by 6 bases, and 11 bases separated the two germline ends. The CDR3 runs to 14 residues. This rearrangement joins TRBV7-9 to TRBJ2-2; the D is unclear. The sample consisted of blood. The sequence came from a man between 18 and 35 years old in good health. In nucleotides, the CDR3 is TGTGCCAGCAGCTTGGATACCCCGGCCGGGGAGCTGTTTTTT. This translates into CASSLDTPAGELFF.